A single sample gave rise to the 26 T cell receptor beta chains below, sequenced in a study of cytomegalovirus exposure and HLA in healthy donors. The study ran its PCR with 60 Vbeta and 13 Jbeta primers. Assay: immunoSEQ multiplex PCR; the TCRdb copy retains only in-frame clones and omits some. Of about 63,000 clones in the sample, roughly nine tenths were seen once. Material: PBMCs. The receptors originated from a young woman in good health and CMV-seropositive.

This clone has just a few counts. The V call is TRBV30, the J call TRBJ2-7; D gene ambiguous. The germline CDR1 and CDR2 sequences are GTSNPN and SVGIG (reference sequence). The CDR3 is 12 residues long. V lost 0 bases and J lost 3, with 6 bases in between. CDR3 sequence reads: CAWSVARYEQYF. As DNA, the CDR3 is TGTGCCTGGAGTGTAGCGCGCTACGAGCAGTACTTC.

The J gene is TRBJ2-2, the V gene TRBV13; 13 nucleotides line up with TRBD2. Germline V gives CDR1 PRHDT, CDR2 FYEKMQ (reference sequence). The CDR3 runs to 16 residues. V gave up 4 bases and J gave up 4 bases; unmatched junction bases: 3. The CDR3 is CASSSRLAGGTGELFF. The CDR3, as DNA: TGTGCCAGCAGCTCCCGACTAGCGGGAGGCACCGGGGAGCTGTTTTTT.

This rearrangement joins TRBV5-1 to TRBJ1-1, with 7 bases aligning to TRBD1. The trim removed 3 bases at V and 1 base at J, leaving 3 bases unmatched. CDR3 length: 14 residues. Germline V gene sequence: CDR1 SGHRS, CDR2 YFSETQ. The DNA for the CDR3 is TGCGCCAGCAGCTCCCGGACAGGGAACACTGAAGCTTTCTTT. Amino acid sequence: CASSSRTGNTEAFF.

The gene calls are TRBV11-2 and TRBJ1-2; 7 positions match TRBD1. Per germline, CDR1 SGHAT and CDR2 FQNNGV. Trimming removed 3 bases from V and 8 bases from J; junction bases left unmatched: 9. The CDR3 is 14 amino acids. CDR3 loop: CASSLSTNRGGYTF. The CDR3 nucleotides are TGTGCCAGCAGCTTGAGCACTAACAGGGGCGGCTACACCTTC.

The chain links TRBV2 to TRBJ1-4, with D maybe TRBD1 (6 bases). This CDR3 comprises 15 residues. Trimming shortened V by 6 bases and J by 8 bases, and 19 bases separated the two germline ends. Per germline, CDR1 SNHLY and CDR2 FYNNEI. CDR3 loop: CASRTAGGRSEKLFF. The CDR3 DNA follows: TGTGCCAGCAGAACCGCCGGGGGGCGGTCCGAAAAACTGTTTTTT.

V is TRBV5-1 and J is TRBJ2-5; perhaps TRBD1 as D (7 bases). The V gene lost 4 bases and the J gene lost 2 bases, with 21 bases spanning the gap. This CDR3 comprises 17 residues. Germline CDR1 is SGHRS and CDR2 is YFSETQ. The CDR3, as DNA: TGCGCCAGCAGCCCGTCCAGGCGGGACAGCGATCAAGAGACCCAGTACTTC. Translation: CASSPSRRDSDQETQYF.

V and J are TRBV6-1 and TRBJ2-1; D gene ambiguous. V was clipped by 7 bases and J by 0 bases, with 13 bases between them. CDR1 and CDR2 (germline): MNHNS, SASEGT. This CDR3 is built from 15 residues. The CDR3 DNA sequence: TGTGCCAGCATGTCGAGGTTGAGCTCCTACAATGAGCAGTTCTTC. This codes for CASMSRLSSYNEQFF.

The J gene is TRBJ1-1, the V gene TRBV27; a possible D gene is TRBD1 (6 bases). The germline gives CDR1 MNHEY, CDR2 SMNVEV (reference sequence). This CDR3 is built from 14 residues. The germline V and J ends were trimmed by 6 bases and 4 bases, with 15 bases remaining between them. The DNA for the CDR3 is TGTGCCAGCAGATCCGCAGGGGAGGGCACTGAAGCTTTCTTT. Encoded protein: CASRSAGEGTEAFF.

The gene calls are TRBV6-1 and TRBJ2-1, with 7 bases lining up with TRBD2. The germline CDR1 and CDR2 sequences are MNHNS and SASEGT. This CDR3 has 16 amino acids. After removal of 4 bases from V and 1 base from J, the junction contained 7 bases not matched to a gene. The CDR3 DNA reads TGTGCCAGCAGTGGGGCGGGCGGGAGATCCTACAATGAGCAGTTCTTC. Its translation: CASSGAGGRSYNEQFF.

The gene calls are TRBV5-6 and TRBJ1-6; 11 positions match TRBD1. Germline assignment: CDR1 SGHDT and CDR2 YYEEEE. V dropped 1 base and J dropped 7; count of bases not matched to a gene: 7. The CDR3 covers 17 residues. The DNA of the CDR3 is TGTGCCAGCAGCTTGTTGGGACAGGGGGTTCGCAATTCACCCCTCCACTTT. This sequence encodes CASSLLGQGVRNSPLHF.

This chain connects TRBV6-1 to TRBJ1-3; 10 bases are shared with TRBD1. CDR3 size: 16 residues. V lost 1 base, J lost 4 bases, and 4 bases stayed unmatched. Germline V gene sequence: CDR1 MNHNS, CDR2 SASEGT. The CDR3 DNA is TGTGCCAGCAGTGAAGGGGACAGGGGATACGGAAACACCATATATTTT. This translates into CASSEGDRGYGNTIYF.

The chain joins TRBV18 to TRBJ2-3; no reliable D call. Germline values: CDR1 KGHSH, CDR2 LQKENI. The CDR3 covers 13 residues. The V end was cut by 6 bases, the J end by 2 bases, with 9 bases between. The DNA of the CDR3 is TGTGCCAGCTCTAATCAGAACACAGATACGCAGTATTTT. This codes for CASSNQNTDTQYF.

The rearrangement uses TRBV29-1 and TRBJ1-2, with D perhaps TRBD1 (5 bases). Germline V gene sequence: CDR1 SQVTM, CDR2 ANQGSEA. V was trimmed by 6 bases and J by 4 bases, leaving 9 bases between them. The CDR3 totals 11 residues. CDR3 nucleotides: TGCAGCGTGGCCGACAGCTATGGCTACACCTTC. Translating gives CSVADSYGYTF.

The gene calls are TRBV29-1 and TRBJ1-1, with no clear D. Looked up from germline, CDR1 is SQVTM and CDR2 is ANQGSEA. V lost 4 bases, J lost 1 base, and 10 bases lay in between. This CDR3 spans 13 amino acids. CDR3 protein: CSVVRGGNTEAFF. The CDR3 DNA follows: TGCAGCGTTGTCCGGGGAGGGAACACTGAAGCTTTCTTT.

The J gene is TRBJ2-7, the V gene TRBV11-2; 7 positions agree with TRBD1. CDR1 is SGHAT and CDR2 is FQNNGV in the germline V gene. The CDR3 consists of 15 residues. Trimming took 0 bases from V and 2 from J; bases not matched to a gene: 4. The chain's CDR3 is CASSLEGQGAYEQYF. CDR3 sequence (DNA): TGTGCCAGCAGCTTAGAGGGGCAGGGGGCCTACGAGCAGTACTTC.

CDR3 DNA sequence: TGTGCCAGCAGCGGTTCTAGCGGACAAGAGACCCAGTACTTC. This translates into CASSGSSGQETQYF. V is TRBV9 and J is TRBJ2-5; 7 positions match TRBD2. V lost 3 bases to trimming and J lost 2 bases; unmatched junction nucleotides: 4. This CDR3 region has 14 residues. CDR1 and CDR2 (germline): SGDLS, YYNGEE.

The chain has TRBV9 and TRBJ1-1; TRBD1 is a possible D gene (6 bases). The CDR3 covers 15 residues. Per the germline V gene, CDR1 is SGDLS and CDR2 is YYNGEE. With 0 bases removed from V and 5 bases from J, the gap between germline ends came to 14 bases. Here the CDR3 DNA reads TGTGCCAGCAGCGTAGGTGGAACAGGGTTAACTGAAGCTTTCTTT. Translation: CASSVGGTGLTEAFF.

The chain recombines TRBV30 with TRBJ2-1, with a tentative D call TRBD2 (6 bases). Germline CDR1 GTSNPN, CDR2 SVGIG (reference sequence). V gave up 0 bases and J gave up 9 bases, with 12 bases separating them. This CDR3 spans 13 amino acids. Written as DNA, the CDR3 is TGTGCCTGGAGTGTTCTAGCGTCGGCTGAGCAGTTCTTC. It yields the protein CAWSVLASAEQFF.

The V gene is TRBV6-1, the J gene TRBJ2-7, with TRBD1 matching over 8 bases. V shed 5 bases, J shed 3 bases, and the junction held 6 bases outside the gene matches. The CDR3 is 14 residues long. The germline gives CDR1 MNHNS, CDR2 SASEGT. In nucleotides, the CDR3 is TGTGCCAGCAGTAGAACGACAGGGGTCTACGAGCAGTACTTC. Its protein is CASSRTTGVYEQYF.

The J gene is TRBJ1-2, the V gene TRBV4-1; 9 bases align to TRBD1. Germline V lookup: CDR1 MGHRA, CDR2 YSYEKL. CDR3 length: 14 residues. V was pared by 2 bases and J by 5 bases, with 3 bases of the junction left unmatched. This CDR3 reads CASSQRQGDYGYTF. The DNA of the CDR3 is TGCGCCAGCAGCCAAAGACAGGGGGATTATGGCTACACCTTC.

J is TRBJ2-7 and V is TRBV7-9; 10 bases are shared with TRBD2. Germline V gene sequence: CDR1 SEHNR, CDR2 FQNEAQ (reference sequence). V trimming: 11 bases; J trimming: 6 bases; junction bases outside the gene matches: 16. The CDR3 is 15 amino acids. The CDR3: CASRTGRSGRAEQYF. As DNA, the CDR3 is TGTGCCTCCCGGACAGGGAGAAGCGGGAGGGCCGAGCAGTACTTC.

This clone was detected a few times. This chain joins TRBV27 and TRBJ2-7; 11 bases line up with TRBD2. Looked up from germline, CDR1 is MNHEY and CDR2 is SMNVEV (reference sequence). The CDR3 runs 16 residues. V dropped 4 bases and J dropped 0; count of bases not matched to a gene: 5. CDR3 bases: TGTGCCAGCAGTTCCCTAGCGGGAGGTCTCTCCTACGAGCAGTACTTC. Translating gives CASSSLAGGLSYEQYF.

The chain joins TRBV29-1 to TRBJ1-1, with TRBD1 identical over 10 bases. Unmatched junction bases numbered 5, after V lost 1 base and J lost 3 bases. This CDR3 is 15 amino acids long. Germline V gene sequence: CDR1 SQVTM, CDR2 ANQGSEA. CDR3 protein: CSVEAYGQGDTEAFF. CDR3 in DNA: TGCAGCGTTGAAGCGTACGGACAGGGGGACACTGAAGCTTTCTTT.

V gene TRBV11-2 combines with J gene TRBJ2-3; the D is unclear. V was clipped by 0 bases and J by 0 bases, with 4 bases between them. The germline gives CDR1 SGHAT, CDR2 FQNNGV. This CDR3 is 14 amino acids long. The CDR3 DNA reads as TGTGCCAGCAGCTTAGATGCGAGCACAGATACGCAGTATTTT. Its protein is CASSLDASTDTQYF.

V usage is TRBV27 and J usage is TRBJ1-5; weak D call: TRBD1 (6 bases). The CDR3 runs to 18 residues. Trimming removed 6 bases at V and 0 bases at J, with 21 bases between. Germline lookup yields CDR1 MNHEY and CDR2 SMNVEV (reference sequence). This chain's CDR3 is CASRLQGLGGASNQPQHF. Written as DNA, the CDR3 is TGTGCCAGCAGGCTACAGGGATTAGGGGGGGCTAGCAATCAGCCCCAGCATTTT.

This clone was seen only once. The genes are TRBV5-1 and TRBJ2-3, with TRBD2 identical over 13 bases. CDR3 length: 19 amino acids. Germline loops: CDR1 SGHRS, CDR2 YFSETQ. V was pared by 4 bases and J by 0 bases, with 11 bases of the junction left unmatched. CDR3 sequence reads: CASSARRTSGSPSTDTQYF. The CDR3 nucleotides are TGCGCCAGCAGCGCCCGGCGGACTAGCGGGAGCCCTAGCACAGATACGCAGTATTTT.